This TCR beta chain was captured in a study of metastatic and nonmetastatic thyroid tumors. TCRdb called clones again from the PCR reads with MiXCR. The data contain about 56,000 clones, 25% to 30% of them singletons. Treatment of any kind had been given to no patient before thyroid surgery. CDR1 and CDR2 (germline): SGHRS, YFSETQ. The CDR3 extends over 15 amino acids. Trimming took off 0 bases at V and 3 bases at J, with 10 bases between the two ends. This clone appeared a few times. The source of this sequence is a female donor with papillary thyroid cancer or a benign thyroid nodule (not recorded which). Some clones in this sample may be carry-over from other donors' samples. The chain recombines TRBV5-1 with TRBJ2-1; D is ambiguous. The source material was blood. As DNA, the CDR3 is TGCGCCAGCAGCTTGGGCCAGAACCTCTACAATGAGCAGTTCTTC. Its translation: CASSLGQNLYNEQFF.